A single sample gave rise to the 16 T cell receptor beta chains below, sequenced in a study of cytomegalovirus exposure and HLA in healthy donors. Sequencing used immunoSEQ multiplex PCR; TCRdb keeps in-frame clones, though not all of them. The table includes 120,000 or so clones, about 89% detected once. The sequencing sample was made of PBMCs. These receptors were collected from a young woman in good health and CMV-seronegative.

A single count supports this clone. The chain carries TRBV27 and TRBJ2-7; tentative D call: TRBD2 (5 bases). The germline V gene has CDR1 MNHEY and CDR2 SMNVEV (reference sequence). Trimming removed 5 bases from V and 7 bases from J, with 18 bases in between. The CDR3 consists of 14 residues. The CDR3 loop reads CASSKGLEVGEQYF. In DNA form, the CDR3 reads TGTGCCAGCAGTAAAGGACTGGAGGTAGGGGAGCAGTACTTC.

This sequence joins TRBV29-1 and TRBJ2-3; TRBD2 matches at 7 bases. The V gene's germline CDR1 is SQVTM and CDR2 ANQGSEA. The CDR3 totals 14 residues. The J segment lost 6 bases and the V segment lost 4 bases, leaving 10 bases of the junction unmatched. CDR3 in amino acids: CSVASLREFDTQYF. The CDR3, as DNA: TGCAGCGTTGCTTCTTTGCGGGAGTTTGATACGCAGTATTTT.

This chain connects TRBV7-9 to TRBJ2-5; 8 bases fit TRBD1. Germline V gene sequence: CDR1 SEHNR, CDR2 FQNEAQ (reference sequence). The CDR3 loop spans 13 amino acids. Trimming removed 4 bases from V and 5 bases from J; junction bases left unmatched: 3. The CDR3 protein is CASSSDRVETQYF. The CDR3 bases are TGTGCCAGCAGCTCGGACAGGGTGGAGACCCAGTACTTC.

The chain joins TRBV6-5 to TRBJ2-3, with 12 bases aligning to TRBD2. The CDR3 length is 15 residues. CDR1 is MNHEY and CDR2 is SVGAGI in the germline V gene. J gave up 1 base and V 5 bases, and 1 base lay outside the gene matches. The CDR3, as DNA: TGTGCCAGCAGTCTAGCGGGAGGGCGCACAGATACGCAGTATTTT. This translates into CASSLAGGRTDTQYF.

The V and J genes are TRBV2 and TRBJ1-4; D is undetermined. Germline loops: CDR1 SNHLY, CDR2 FYNNEI. There are 13 residues in the CDR3. V lost 7 bases and J 8 bases, leaving 14 bases between the germline ends. The CDR3 DNA sequence: TGTGCCAGCACCCTAGACCCCAAGGAAAAACTGTTTTTT. It codes for CASTLDPKEKLFF.

The chain uses TRBV6-1 and TRBJ2-5; weak D call: TRBD2 (7 bases). From germline, CDR1 is MNHNS and CDR2 SASEGT. V was pared by 2 bases and J by 5 bases, with 15 bases between. CDR3 size: 15 residues. CDR3 in DNA: TGTGCCAGCAGTGAAAGTTGGGGGGGCGGGGAGACCCAGTACTTC. Its protein product is CASSESWGGGETQYF.

V gene TRBV6-5 combines with J gene TRBJ1-2; D gene ambiguous. Germline V gives CDR1 MNHEY, CDR2 SVGAGI. The CDR3 runs 11 residues. The V end was cut by 8 bases, the J end by 4 bases, with 8 bases between. The CDR3 coding sequence is TGTGCCAGCTGGAGTGTCTATGGCTACACCTTC. Encoded protein: CASWSVYGYTF.

The chain links TRBV4-1 to TRBJ1-1; 11 nucleotides align to TRBD1. V dropped 5 bases and J dropped 5; count of bases not matched to a gene: 7. The germline V gene encodes CDR1 MGHRA and CDR2 YSYEKL. The CDR3 has 15 residues. This chain's CDR3 is CASSTRDRGLTEAFF. The CDR3 bases are TGCGCCAGCAGCACCCGGGACAGGGGGTTGACTGAAGCTTTCTTT.

J is TRBJ2-7 and V is TRBV28; 7 nucleotides line up with TRBD2. After removal of 6 bases from V and 6 bases from J, the junction contained 14 bases not matched to a gene. The CDR3 spans 15 residues. CDR1 and CDR2 (germline): MDHEN, SYDVKM. The CDR3: CASSPLGGQGVEQYF. CDR3 DNA sequence: TGTGCCAGCAGCCCCTTGGGAGGGCAGGGAGTCGAGCAGTACTTC.

The gene calls are TRBV29-1 and TRBJ2-1; 8 positions match TRBD1. Per germline, CDR1 SQVTM and CDR2 ANQGSEA. After removal of 7 bases from V and 6 bases from J, the junction contained 5 bases not matched to a gene. This CDR3 is built from 12 residues. The CDR3 DNA reads as TGCAGCGCCGGACAGGGAGGCAATGAGCAGTTCTTC. Amino acid sequence: CSAGQGGNEQFF.

This clone was seen only a few times. The J gene is TRBJ2-7, the V gene TRBV6-1, with D hard to call. The CDR3 has 12 residues. In germline, CDR1 is MNHNS, CDR2 SASEGT. V dropped 1 base and J dropped 5 bases, with 6 bases sitting between them. CDR3 DNA sequence: TGTGCCAGCAGTGAAGTATTAAACGAGCAGTACTTC. Translation gives CASSEVLNEQYF.

The J gene is TRBJ2-1, the V gene TRBV7-9, with 9 bases that match TRBD2. CDR3 length equals 15 residues. The germline V gene encodes CDR1 SEHNR and CDR2 FQNEAQ (reference sequence). V shed 1 base, J shed 9 bases, and the junction held 7 bases outside the gene matches. The CDR3 sequence is CASSLGAGGLIEQFF. The CDR3 region has the DNA TGTGCCAGCAGCTTAGGGGCGGGAGGGCTTATTGAGCAGTTCTTC.

The chain carries TRBV7-2 and TRBJ2-7; tentative D call: TRBD1 (6 bases). Per the germline V gene, CDR1 is SGHTA and CDR2 is FQGNSA. The CDR3 totals 14 residues. With 5 bases removed from V and 6 bases from J, the gap between germline ends came to 17 bases. The CDR3 reads CASSTQPSRGEQYF. CDR3 in DNA: TGTGCCAGCAGCACCCAACCGAGCAGGGGCGAGCAGTACTTC.

V and J are TRBV13 and TRBJ2-1, with 9 positions matching TRBD2. V was clipped by 7 bases and J by 7 bases; unmatched bases: 17. Germline V gene lookup returns CDR1 PRHDT and CDR2 FYEKMQ (reference sequence). The CDR3 covers 17 residues. The DNA of the CDR3 is TGTGCCAGCAAAGGATTATTAGCTAGCGGGACTCTTAATGAGCAGTTCTTC. Protein sequence: CASKGLLASGTLNEQFF.

The chain is built from TRBV18 and TRBJ2-5; tentative D call: TRBD1 (6 bases). The CDR3 covers 14 residues. Trimming stripped 3 bases from V and 3 bases from J, with 11 bases between. Germline values: CDR1 KGHSH, CDR2 LQKENI. This CDR3 is CASSPTQGKETQYF. DNA for the CDR3: TGTGCCAGCTCACCGACGCAGGGGAAAGAGACCCAGTACTTC.

This chain connects TRBV5-8 to TRBJ1-1, with TRBD1 identical over 7 bases. The germline CDR1 and CDR2 sequences are SGHTS and YDEGEE. J lost 3 bases, V lost 4 bases, and 9 bases had no gene match. The length of the CDR3 is 15 residues. CDR3 residues: CASSPTGAPDTEAFF. CDR3 DNA sequence: TGTGCCAGCAGCCCTACAGGGGCCCCAGACACTGAAGCTTTCTTT.